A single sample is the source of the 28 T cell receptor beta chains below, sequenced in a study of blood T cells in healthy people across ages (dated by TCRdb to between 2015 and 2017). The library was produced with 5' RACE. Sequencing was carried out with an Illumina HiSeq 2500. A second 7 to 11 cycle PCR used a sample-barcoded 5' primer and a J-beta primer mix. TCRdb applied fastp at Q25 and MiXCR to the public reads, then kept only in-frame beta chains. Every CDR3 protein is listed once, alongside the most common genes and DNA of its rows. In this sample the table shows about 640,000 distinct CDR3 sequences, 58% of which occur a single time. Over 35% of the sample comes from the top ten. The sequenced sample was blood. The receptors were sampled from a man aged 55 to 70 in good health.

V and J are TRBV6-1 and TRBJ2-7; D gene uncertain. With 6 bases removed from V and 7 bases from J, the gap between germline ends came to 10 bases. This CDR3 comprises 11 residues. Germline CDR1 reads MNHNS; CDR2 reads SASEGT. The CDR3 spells CASRTTREQYF. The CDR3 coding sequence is TGTGCCAGCAGGACCACTCGGGAGCAGTACTTC.

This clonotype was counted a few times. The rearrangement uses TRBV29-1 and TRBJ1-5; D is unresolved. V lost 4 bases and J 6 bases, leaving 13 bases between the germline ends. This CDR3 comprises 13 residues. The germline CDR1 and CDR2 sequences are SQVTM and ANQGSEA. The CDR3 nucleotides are TGCAGCGTTGTGTCCACAGAGGGTCAGCCCCAGCATTTT. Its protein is CSVVSTEGQPQHF.

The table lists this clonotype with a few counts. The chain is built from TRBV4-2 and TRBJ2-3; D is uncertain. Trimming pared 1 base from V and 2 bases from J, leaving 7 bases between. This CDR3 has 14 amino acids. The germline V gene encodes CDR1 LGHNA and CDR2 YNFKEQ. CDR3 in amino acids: CASSQGGNTDTQYF. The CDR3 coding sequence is TGTGCCAGCAGCCAAGGCGGTAACACAGATACGCAGTATTTT.

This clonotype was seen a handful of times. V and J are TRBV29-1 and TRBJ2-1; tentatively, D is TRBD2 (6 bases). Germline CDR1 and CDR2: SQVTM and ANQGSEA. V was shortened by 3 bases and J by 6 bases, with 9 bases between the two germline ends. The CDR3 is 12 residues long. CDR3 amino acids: CSVDSGGNEQFF. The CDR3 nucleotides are TGCAGCGTTGATTCCGGGGGCAATGAGCAGTTCTTC.

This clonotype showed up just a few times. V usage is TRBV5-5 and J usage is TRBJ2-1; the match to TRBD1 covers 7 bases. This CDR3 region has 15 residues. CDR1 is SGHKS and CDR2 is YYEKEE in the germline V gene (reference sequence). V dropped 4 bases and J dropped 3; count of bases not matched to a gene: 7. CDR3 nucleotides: TGTGCCAGCAGCCTAAGACAGGGCTACTACAATGAGCAGTTCTTC. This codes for CASSLRQGYYNEQFF.

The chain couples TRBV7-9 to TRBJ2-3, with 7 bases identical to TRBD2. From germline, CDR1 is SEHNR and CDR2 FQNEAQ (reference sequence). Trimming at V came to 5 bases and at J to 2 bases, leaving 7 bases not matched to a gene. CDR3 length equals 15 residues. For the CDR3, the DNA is TGTGCCAGCAGCCCCATAAGCGGGGCCACAGATACGCAGTATTTT. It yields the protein CASSPISGATDTQYF.

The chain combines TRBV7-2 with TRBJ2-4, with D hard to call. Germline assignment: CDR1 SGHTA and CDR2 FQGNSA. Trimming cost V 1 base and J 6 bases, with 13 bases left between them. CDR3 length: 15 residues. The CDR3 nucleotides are TGTGCCAGCAGCTTAGATTCTAGGGTTGGAAACATTCAGTACTTC. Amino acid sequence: CASSLDSRVGNIQYF. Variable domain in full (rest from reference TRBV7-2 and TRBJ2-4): GAGVSQSPSNKVTEKGKDVELRCDPISGHTALYWYRQSLGQGLEFLIYFQGNSAPDKSGLPSDRFSAERTGGSVSTLTIQRTQQEDSAVYLCASSLDSRVGNIQYFGAGTRLSVL.

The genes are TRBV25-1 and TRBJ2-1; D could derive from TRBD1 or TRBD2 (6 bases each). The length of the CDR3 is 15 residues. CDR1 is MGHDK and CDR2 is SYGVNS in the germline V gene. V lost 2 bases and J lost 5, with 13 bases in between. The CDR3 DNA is TGTGCCAGCAGTGAAGGGGGGCAGGGTCACAATGAGCAGTTCTTC. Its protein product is CASSEGGQGHNEQFF.

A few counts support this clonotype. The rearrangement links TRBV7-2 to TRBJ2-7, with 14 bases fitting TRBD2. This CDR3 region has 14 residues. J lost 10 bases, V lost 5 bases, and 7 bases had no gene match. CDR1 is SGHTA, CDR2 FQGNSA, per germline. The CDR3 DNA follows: TGTGCCAGCAGCCCCGGACTAGCGGGGGGTACCCAGTACTTC. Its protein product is CASSPGLAGGTQYF.

This CDR3 is CASSWEGYTEAFF. CDR3 DNA: TGTGCCAGCAGCTGGGAGGGATACACTGAAGCTTTCTTT. The V gene is TRBV5-4, the J gene TRBJ1-1; D is uncertain. Germline V gene lookup returns CDR1 SGHNT and CDR2 YYREEE (reference sequence). V dropped 3 bases and J dropped 3 bases, with 9 bases sitting between them. The CDR3 consists of 13 residues. The full variable domain, its missing parts supplied by reference TRBV5-4 and TRBJ1-1, is ETGVTQSPTHLIKTRGQQVTLRCSSQSGHNTVSWYQQALGQGPQFIFQYYREEENGRGNFPPRFSGLQFPNYSSELNVNALELDDSALYLCASSWEGYTEAFFGQGTRLTVV.

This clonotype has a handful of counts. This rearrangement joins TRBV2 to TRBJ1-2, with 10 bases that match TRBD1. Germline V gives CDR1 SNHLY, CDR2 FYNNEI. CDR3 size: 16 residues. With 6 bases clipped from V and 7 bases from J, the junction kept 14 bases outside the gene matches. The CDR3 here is CASSPFQGQGGIGYTF. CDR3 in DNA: TGTGCCAGCAGCCCCTTTCAAGGACAGGGGGGCATTGGCTACACCTTC.

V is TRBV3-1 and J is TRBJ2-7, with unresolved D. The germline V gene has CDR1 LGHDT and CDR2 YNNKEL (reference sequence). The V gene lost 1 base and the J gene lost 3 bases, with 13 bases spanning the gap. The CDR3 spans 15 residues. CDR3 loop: CASSQALPVGYEQYF. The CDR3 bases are TGTGCCAGCAGCCAAGCCCTCCCCGTCGGCTACGAGCAGTACTTC.

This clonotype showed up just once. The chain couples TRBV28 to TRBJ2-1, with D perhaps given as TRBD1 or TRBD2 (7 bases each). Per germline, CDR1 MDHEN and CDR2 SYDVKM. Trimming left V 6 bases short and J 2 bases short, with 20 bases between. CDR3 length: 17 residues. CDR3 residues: CASRRRGGTETYNEQFF. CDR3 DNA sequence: TGTGCCAGCAGGCGCAGGGGAGGGACAGAAACCTACAATGAGCAGTTCTTC.

CDR3 nucleotide sequence: TGTGCCAGCAGCTTAGAAGGGACAGGGTCAATCGGGGGGACCCAGTACTTC. It is translated as CASSLEGTGSIGGTQYF. The chain recombines TRBV7-6 with TRBJ2-5; the match to TRBD1 covers 9 bases. The CDR3 is 17 residues long. V lost 1 base to trimming and J lost 7 bases; unmatched junction nucleotides: 13. The V gene's germline CDR1 is SGHVS and CDR2 FNYEAQ.

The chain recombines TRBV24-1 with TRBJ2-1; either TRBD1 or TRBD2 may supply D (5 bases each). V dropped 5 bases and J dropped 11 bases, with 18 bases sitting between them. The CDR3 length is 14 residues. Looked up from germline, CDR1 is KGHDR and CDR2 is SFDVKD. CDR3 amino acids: CATSVPGPAGQQFF. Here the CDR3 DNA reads TGTGCCACCAGTGTACCGGGACCGGCCGGGCAGCAGTTCTTC.

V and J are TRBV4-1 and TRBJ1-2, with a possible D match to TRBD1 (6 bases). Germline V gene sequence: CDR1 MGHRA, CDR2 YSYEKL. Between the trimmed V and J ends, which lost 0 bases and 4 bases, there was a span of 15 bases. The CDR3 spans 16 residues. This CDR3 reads CASSQDLQAGVYGYTF. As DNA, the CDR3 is TGCGCCAGCAGCCAAGACCTCCAGGCAGGGGTCTATGGCTACACCTTC.

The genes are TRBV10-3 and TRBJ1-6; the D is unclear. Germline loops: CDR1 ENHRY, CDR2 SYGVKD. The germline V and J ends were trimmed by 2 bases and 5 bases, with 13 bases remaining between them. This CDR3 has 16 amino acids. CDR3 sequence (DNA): TGTGCCATCAGTGAGGCGGCGGGAATAAATAATTCACCCCTCCACTTT. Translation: CAISEAAGINNSPLHF.

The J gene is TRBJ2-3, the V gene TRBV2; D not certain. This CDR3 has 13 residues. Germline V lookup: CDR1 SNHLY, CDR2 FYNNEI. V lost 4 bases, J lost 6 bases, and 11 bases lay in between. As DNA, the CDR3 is TGTGCCAGCAGTGTGTTTGGTGTCGATACGCAGTATTTT. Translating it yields CASSVFGVDTQYF.

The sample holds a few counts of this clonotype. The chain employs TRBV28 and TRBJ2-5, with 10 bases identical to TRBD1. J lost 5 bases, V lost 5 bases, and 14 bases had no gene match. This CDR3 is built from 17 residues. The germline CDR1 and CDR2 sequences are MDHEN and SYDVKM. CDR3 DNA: TGTGCCAGCAGTCCAATTGGGACAGGGGCTTGGGGGGAGACCCAGTACTTC. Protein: CASSPIGTGAWGETQYF. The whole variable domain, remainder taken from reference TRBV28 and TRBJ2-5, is DVKVTQSSRYLVKRTGEKVFLECVQDMDHENMFWYRQDPGLGLRLIYFSYDVKMKEKGDIPEGYSVSREKKERFSLILESASTNQTSMYLCASSPIGTGAWGETQYFGPGTRLLVL.

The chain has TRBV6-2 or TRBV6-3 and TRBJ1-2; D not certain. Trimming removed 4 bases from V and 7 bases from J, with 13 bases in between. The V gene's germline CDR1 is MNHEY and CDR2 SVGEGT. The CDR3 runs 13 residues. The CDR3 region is CASSWQELGGYTF. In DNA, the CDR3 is TGTGCCAGCAGTTGGCAGGAACTCGGTGGCTACACCTTC.

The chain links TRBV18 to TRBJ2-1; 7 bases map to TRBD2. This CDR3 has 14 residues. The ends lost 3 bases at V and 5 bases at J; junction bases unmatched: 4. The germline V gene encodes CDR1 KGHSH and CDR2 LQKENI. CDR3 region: CASSPNGRDNEQFF. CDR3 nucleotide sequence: TGTGCCAGCTCACCCAATGGGAGGGACAATGAGCAGTTCTTC.

The CDR3 DNA reads TGTGCCAGCAGTTACGTCGGAGGGGAGACCCAGTACTTC. This sequence encodes CASSYVGGETQYF. The rearrangement links TRBV12-3 or TRBV12-4 to TRBJ2-5; tentative D call: TRBD2 (6 bases). With 4 bases removed from V and 5 bases from J, the gap between germline ends came to 11 bases. The CDR3 runs to 13 residues.

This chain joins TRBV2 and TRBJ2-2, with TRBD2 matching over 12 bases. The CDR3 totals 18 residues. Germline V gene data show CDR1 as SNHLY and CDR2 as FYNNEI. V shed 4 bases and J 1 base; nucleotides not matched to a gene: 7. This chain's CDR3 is CASSVTSGGNLNTGELFF. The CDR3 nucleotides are TGTGCCAGCAGTGTCACTAGCGGGGGGAACCTGAACACCGGGGAGCTGTTTTTT.

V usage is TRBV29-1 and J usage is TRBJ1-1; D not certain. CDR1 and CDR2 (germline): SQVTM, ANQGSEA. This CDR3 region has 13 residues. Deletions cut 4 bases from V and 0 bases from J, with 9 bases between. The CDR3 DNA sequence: TGCAGCGTTGGTAGGGCTATGAACACTGAAGCTTTCTTT. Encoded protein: CSVGRAMNTEAFF. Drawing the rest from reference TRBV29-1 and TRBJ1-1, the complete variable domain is SAVISQKPSRDICQRGTSLTIQCQVDSQVTMMFWYRQQPGQSLTLIATANQGSEATYESGFVIDKFPISRPNLTFSTLTVSNMSPEDSSIYLCSVGRAMNTEAFFGQGTRLTVV.

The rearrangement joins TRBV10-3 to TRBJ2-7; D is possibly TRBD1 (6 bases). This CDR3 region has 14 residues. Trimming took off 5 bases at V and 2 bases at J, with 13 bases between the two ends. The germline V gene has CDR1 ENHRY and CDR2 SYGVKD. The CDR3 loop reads CAISPSGTPYEQYF. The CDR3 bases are TGTGCCATCAGTCCCTCCGGGACACCCTACGAGCAGTACTTC.

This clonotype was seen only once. CDR3 loop: CASSYDSQGNEQFF. CDR3 nucleotide sequence: TGTGCCAGCAGTTACGACAGCCAGGGCAATGAGCAGTTCTTC. The rearrangement links TRBV6-6 to TRBJ2-1; D possibly corresponds to TRBD1 (5 bases). The V end lost 2 bases, the J end lost 6 bases, and 11 bases lay between the germline ends. Germline V gives CDR1 MNHNY, CDR2 SVGAGI (reference sequence). CDR3 length: 14 amino acids.

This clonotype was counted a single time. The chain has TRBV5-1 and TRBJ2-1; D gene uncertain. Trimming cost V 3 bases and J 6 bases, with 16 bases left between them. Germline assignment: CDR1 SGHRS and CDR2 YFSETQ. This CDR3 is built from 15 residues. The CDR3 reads CASSSGSQSGNEQFF. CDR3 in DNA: TGCGCCAGCAGCTCCGGGTCCCAGTCCGGCAATGAGCAGTTCTTC.

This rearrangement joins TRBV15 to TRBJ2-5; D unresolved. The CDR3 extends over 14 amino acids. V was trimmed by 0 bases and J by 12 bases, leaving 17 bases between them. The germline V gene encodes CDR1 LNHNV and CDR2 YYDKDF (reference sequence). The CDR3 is CATSRDLTLQGKYF. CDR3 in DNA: TGTGCCACCAGCAGAGACTTAACCCTACAAGGGAAGTACTTC.